This is a list of T cell receptor beta chains from one sample in a study of blood T cell repertoires in COVID-19. Libraries were prepared by immunoSEQ multiplex PCR; TCRdb keeps only in-frame clonotypes and omits some of them. The table lists some 40,000 clones, around 80% of them singletons. Sequenced sample: peripheral blood. The source of these receptors is a man in his 70s with acute or convalescent COVID-19. Both conserved end residues are part of each CDR3.

J: TRBJ1-1
length: 16
V: TRBV29-1
CDR3: CSVEGEGYRENTEAFF

J: TRBJ1-1
length: 14
V: TRBV18
CDR3: CASSPGSGSSEAFF

J: TRBJ2-7
length: 15
V: TRBV29-1
CDR3: CSVKTGTGGIYEQYF

J: TRBJ2-2
length: 14
V: TRBV5-4
CDR3: CASSLQGSTGELFF

J: TRBJ2-2
length: 16
V: TRBV27
CDR3: CASSLGLSSNTGELFF

J: TRBJ2-2
length: 16
V: TRBV3-1/TRBV3-2
CDR3: CASSPTKGANTGELFF

J: TRBJ1-4
length: 19
V: TRBV4-1
CDR3: CASSHKGQFNPVGNEKLFF

J: TRBJ1-1
length: 15
V: TRBV5-1
CDR3: CASSLISGGRAEAFF

J: TRBJ2-2
length: 18
V: TRBV5-1
CDR3: CASSLGLAGALSTGELFF

J: TRBJ2-7
length: 14
V: TRBV2
CDR3: CASSIGDTVYEQYF

J: TRBJ1-5
length: 14
V: TRBV6-5
CDR3: CASHRQGLEQPQHF

J: TRBJ1-1
length: 14
V: TRBV6-4
CDR3: CASSEGIGSTEAFF

J: TRBJ2-2
length: 15
V: TRBV6-6
CDR3: CASSYGRGGNGELFF

J: TRBJ1-3
length: 14
V: TRBV5-1
CDR3: CASSLGDNGNTIYF

J: TRBJ2-7
length: 14
V: TRBV27
CDR3: CASSLGRGSHEQYF

J: TRBJ1-5
length: 16
V: TRBV4-1
CDR3: CASSQDSGNSNQPQHF

J: TRBJ1-2
length: 13
V: TRBV25-1
CDR3: CARCIPGNYGYTF

J: TRBJ2-7
length: 15
V: TRBV7-3
CDR3: CASSPSGQGVYEQYF

J: TRBJ1-2
length: 16
V: TRBV5-5
CDR3: CASSRDTGTSFYGYTF

J: TRBJ1-1
length: 14
V: TRBV7-3
CDR3: CASSFTGGGTEAFF

J: TRBJ2-3
length: 16
V: TRBV6-1
CDR3: CASSVRTSGATDTQYF

J: TRBJ2-1
length: 16
V: TRBV5-4
CDR3: CASSYGGSRSYNEQFF

J: TRBJ1-1
length: 15
V: TRBV2
CDR3: CASTRQDGAVTEAFF

J: TRBJ1-5
length: 15
V: TRBV7-2
CDR3: CASSPQHREGQPQHF

J: TRBJ1-5
length: 18
V: TRBV10-2
CDR3: CASSALQGGSGGNQPQHF

J: TRBJ1-2
length: 15
V: TRBV2
CDR3: CASRLRDSPNYGYTF

J: TRBJ1-6
length: 13
V: TRBV2
CDR3: CASRGSGGSPLHF

J: TRBJ1-1
length: 14
V: TRBV19
CDR3: CASSAWTANTEAFF

J: TRBJ2-7
length: 15
V: TRBV5-4
CDR3: CASSRDSVLTYEQYF

J: TRBJ2-7
length: 15
V: TRBV10-3
CDR3: CAIMGIRGRSLEQYF

J: TRBJ1-3
length: 14
V: TRBV7-9
CDR3: CATDKDRSGNTIYF

J: TRBJ1-3
length: 15
V: TRBV27
CDR3: CASSRQGAGGNTIYF

J: TRBJ2-3
length: 16
V: TRBV19
CDR3: CASSMGLAGGADTQYF

J: TRBJ1-5
length: 13
V: TRBV30
CDR3: CAWSVTGSQPQHF

J: TRBJ2-1
length: 12
V: TRBV25-1
CDR3: CASSEQGYEQFF

J: TRBJ1-3
length: 14
V: TRBV9
CDR3: CASSVGSVVDTIYF

J: TRBJ2-2
length: 14
V: TRBV19
CDR3: CASSAGKVTGELFF

J: TRBJ1-1
length: 12
V: TRBV29-1
CDR3: CSVADRGTEAFF

J: TRBJ1-2
length: 14
V: TRBV7-8
CDR3: CASSERTDVYGYTF

J: TRBJ1-2
length: 14
V: TRBV5-1
CDR3: CASSPGTANYGYTF

J: TRBJ2-5
length: 15
V: TRBV27
CDR3: CASSFPGTGAETQYF

J: TRBJ1-2
length: 14
V: TRBV19
CDR3: CASRNRGLDYGYTF

J: TRBJ2-3
length: 19
V: TRBV21-1
CDR3: CASSPLFGVSGIRTDTQYF

J: TRBJ1-2
length: 13
V: TRBV7-2
CDR3: CASSSYRGNGYTF

J: TRBJ1-1
length: 14
V: TRBV6-6
CDR3: CASRLPGENTEAFF

J: TRBJ1-3
length: 15
V: TRBV5-6
CDR3: CASSLGAHSGNTIYF

J: TRBJ2-1
length: 15
V: TRBV7-9
CDR3: CASSTYRGQNNEQFF

J: TRBJ1-5
length: 13
V: TRBV10-3
CDR3: CAISEDRESAQHF

J: TRBJ2-7
length: 15
V: TRBV4-1
CDR3: CASAPGLSVRYEQYF

J: TRBJ1-2
length: 14
V: TRBV27
CDR3: CASSSGQGGYGYTF

J: TRBJ1-2
length: 13
V: TRBV12-3/TRBV12-4
CDR3: CASSFPGQRFYTF

J: TRBJ2-3
length: 16
V: TRBV7-6
CDR3: CASTLTKEGGPDTQYF

J: TRBJ1-1
length: 15
V: TRBV6-5
CDR3: CASSYKGAENTEAFF